This T cell receptor beta chain derives from a study of beta chain features in type 1 diabetes. Background on the study: Patients were similar to healthy donors in age and gender (as well as in cell yields). Study results and caveats: High TCR expression in some cells could lead to their over-representation in cDNA sequencing. Within patients, naive, central memory and Treg TCRB repertoires seemed more similar than within healthy donors.

V shed 2 bases and J 3 bases; nucleotides not matched to a gene: 6. The CDR3 covers 16 residues. Per germline, CDR1 ENHRY and CDR2 SYGVKD. Comment on this clone: Its specificity is unknown.

Isolation of CD4+ naive, central memory, regulatory and stem cell-like memory cells was achieved by sorting via CD45RO/CCR7/CD25/CD127/CD95/CD27. The study reverse transcribed the entire isolated RNA, so it sequenced expressed TCRB transcripts. Using immunoSEQ multiplex PCR, the repertoire was profiled, and TCRdb retains in-frame clones only, with some absent. The data hold fewer than 65,000 clones, with roughly three fifths observed a single time. The chain recombines TRBV10-3 with TRBJ2-1; 8 bases are a match to TRBD2. Sequenced: Tregs from blood. The receptor was isolated from a young woman in good health. This chain's CDR3 is CAISEPASGFYNEQFF. The DNA for the CDR3 is TGTGCCATCAGTGAGCCGGCTAGCGGGTTCTACAATGAGCAGTTCTTC.